The 8 T cell receptor beta chains below were found in one sample sequenced in a study of blood T cell repertoires in COVID-19. Clones were read by immunoSEQ multiplex PCR, and TCRdb kept only the in-frame ones, dropping some. Found here are about 140,000 clones, 84% of them singletons; the top ten hold roughly 8%. Sequenced input: peripheral blood. These receptors came from a human donor in a cohort sampled during active COVID-19.

The chain employs TRBV25-1 and TRBJ2-1, with 11 bases lining up with TRBD1. CDR3 length equals 15 residues. V lost 3 bases to trimming and J lost 7 bases; unmatched junction nucleotides: 5. Germline CDR1 is MGHDK and CDR2 is SYGVNS. The CDR3 DNA sequence: TGTGCCAGCAGTGAGGACAGGGGGCCTGGGAATGAGCAGTTCTTC. It yields the protein CASSEDRGPGNEQFF.

The chain couples TRBV5-1 to TRBJ2-7, with 13 bases fitting TRBD2. The CDR3 is made up of 17 amino acids. V was pared by 3 bases and J by 1 base, with 7 bases of the junction left unmatched. Germline CDR1 is SGHRS and CDR2 is YFSETQ. CDR3 coding DNA: TGCGCCAGCAGCTACGGACTAGCGGGGGCTAGTTCCTACGAGCAGTACTTC. This codes for CASSYGLAGASSYEQYF.

The chain employs TRBV5-6 and TRBJ1-5; a possible D gene is TRBD1 (5 bases). Trimming left V 5 bases short and J 7 bases short, with 19 bases between. This CDR3 is built from 15 residues. The germline CDR1 and CDR2 sequences are SGHDT and YYEEEE. The chain's CDR3 is CASSARVGPAQPQHF. CDR3 nucleotides: TGTGCCAGCAGTGCTCGGGTGGGGCCGGCACAGCCCCAGCATTTT.

This sequence joins TRBV2 and TRBJ2-5; no definite D call. V dropped 4 bases and J dropped 2 bases, with 8 bases sitting between them. CDR1 and CDR2 (germline): SNHLY, FYNNEI. CDR3 length equals 13 residues. The chain's CDR3 is CASSAYGQETQYF. CDR3 coding DNA: TGTGCCAGCAGTGCGTACGGTCAAGAGACCCAGTACTTC.

The V gene is TRBV9, the J gene TRBJ2-7, with 7 bases that match TRBD2. CDR3 length: 14 residues. Unmatched junction bases numbered 4, after V lost 1 base and J lost 3 bases. Germline V CDR1 and CDR2: SGDLS, YYNGEE. CDR3 loop: CASSVSRTSYEQYF. The CDR3 region has the DNA TGTGCCAGCAGCGTATCACGGACTAGCTACGAGCAGTACTTC.

The chain employs TRBV7-2 and TRBJ1-5, with unresolved D. With 1 base removed from V and 12 bases from J, the gap between germline ends came to 16 bases. CDR3 size: 14 residues. Germline CDR1 and CDR2: SGHTA and FQGNSA. DNA of the CDR3: TGTGCCAGCAGCTTAGGGAGAACGCGGGTTGACCAGCATTTT. Translated: CASSLGRTRVDQHF. Filled out from reference TRBV7-2 and TRBJ1-5, the complete variable domain reads GAGVSQSPSNKVTEKGKDVELRCDPISGHTALYWYRQSLGQGLEFLIYFQGNSAPDKSGLPSDRFSAERTGGSVSTLTIQRTQQEDSAVYLCASSLGRTRVDQHFGDGTRLSIL.

This chain joins TRBV3-1 (or the pseudogene TRBV3-2) and TRBJ1-5, with D perhaps matching TRBD1 (6 bases). The germline V gene encodes CDR1 LGHDT and CDR2 YNNKEL (reference sequence). V lost 2 bases, J lost 6 bases, and 8 bases lay in between. CDR3 size: 13 residues. This CDR3 reads CASSQQGGQPQHF. The CDR3 nucleotides are TGTGCCAGCAGCCAACAAGGGGGTCAGCCCCAGCATTTT.

The chain couples TRBV2 to TRBJ2-1, with TRBD1 matching over 7 bases. Germline-derived CDR1 and CDR2 are SNHLY and FYNNEI. CDR3 length equals 16 residues. The J segment lost 6 bases and the V segment lost 6 bases, leaving 14 bases of the junction unmatched. CDR3 region: CASRPAGGSVFNEQFF. The CDR3 DNA sequence: TGTGCCAGCAGGCCCGCAGGGGGTTCTGTTTTCAATGAGCAGTTCTTC.